This T cell receptor (beta chain) originates from a study of T-cell reconstitution after alpha-beta-depleted transplantation in children. Points from the study as a whole: The study reportedly traced alpha-beta T cells about two months after transplant to several hundred expanded graft clones. At the one-year point after transplant, T-cell counts and TCRbeta diversity were found to come mostly from T cells that had been newly produced. Several patients had high TCRbeta diversity at day 60; it came from surviving recipient T cells and thymic progenitors.

This clonotype was picked up many times. Its antigen is as yet unknown. Germline CDR1 reads SGDLS; CDR2 reads YYNGEE. This CDR3 has 14 amino acids. V lost 4 bases to trimming and J lost 5 bases, with 15 bases between them. Unique molecular identifiers tagged the TCRbeta library. Each CDR3 protein gets one entry after TCRdb re-called the PCR reads with MiXCR. The data contain roughly 150,000 distinct CDR3 sequences, around 10% of them singletons. This clonotype was sampled from a boy between 2 and 10 years old with acute myeloid leukemia, due to receive a stem cell transplant. This chain links TRBV9 with TRBJ2-5; TRBD1 might be the D (6 bases). Sequencing used PBMCs, obtained before TCRalphabeta/CD19-depleted stem cell transplant. The CDR3 reads CASSPRGMTETQYF. The DNA of the CDR3 is TGTGCCAGCAGCCCCAGGGGTATGACGGAGACCCAGTACTTC.